The next 32 T cell receptor beta chains were all read from a single sample in a study of T cells after yellow fever vaccination. TCRdb independently ran MiXCR on the 5' RACE reads; one entry per CDR3 protein. The repertoire holds 600,000 to 750,000 distinct CDR3 sequences, with 9% to 15% as singletons. The starting material was PBMCs, obtained on the day of the yellow fever booster vaccination. The source is a man aged 30 to 39 who received the YFV17D yellow fever vaccine.

Concerning this clonotype: A much larger clone lies a single base off, so this may be a read error. The genes are TRBV5-1 and TRBJ2-2, with D perhaps TRBD1 (5 bases). The V end lost 0 bases, the J end lost 1 base, and 10 bases lay between the germline ends. CDR1 SGHRS and CDR2 YFSETQ come from the germline V gene. The CDR3 sequence is 16 residues long. The CDR3 coding sequence is TGCGCCAGCAGCTTGGTTGGGGCCGTGAACACCGGGGAGCTGTTTTTT. Translated, it gives CASSLVGAVNTGELFF.

This clonotype was recorded many times. The chain joins TRBV6-7 to TRBJ2-1, with 7 bases matching TRBD2. TRBV6-7 is noted as an ORF with a role that remains uncertain. Trimming at V came to 3 bases and at J to 5 bases, leaving 10 bases not matched to a gene. The CDR3 loop spans 16 amino acids. CDR3 bases: TGTGCCAGCAGTTATTACCCGGGACTAAAAGACAATGAGCAGTTCTTC. Its translation: CASSYYPGLKDNEQFF.

The rearrangement joins TRBV24-1 to TRBJ2-3; D is unclear. Germline CDR1 is KGHDR and CDR2 is SFDVKD. V was pared by 1 base and J by 1 base, with 8 bases between. The CDR3 totals 15 residues. Here the CDR3 reads CATSDLRHGTDTQYF. The CDR3, as DNA: TGTGCCACCAGTGATTTACGGCATGGCACAGATACGCAGTATTTT.

The rearrangement joins TRBV7-2 to TRBJ2-2; D might be TRBD2 (6 bases). Germline V gene sequence: CDR1 SGHTA, CDR2 FQGNSA. Trimming took off 5 bases at V and 4 bases at J, with 8 bases between the two ends. This CDR3 has 13 amino acids. The CDR3 sequence: CASSGGSTGELFF. The CDR3 nucleotides are TGTGCCAGCAGCGGGGGGAGCACCGGGGAGCTGTTTTTT.

The chain joins TRBV10-2 to TRBJ2-3, with 7 bases that match TRBD2. This CDR3 comprises 18 residues. The germline gives CDR1 WSHSY, CDR2 SAAADI. V was pared by 0 bases and J by 0 bases, with 9 bases of the junction left unmatched. This CDR3 reads CASSESRRGLISTDTQYF. Written as DNA, the CDR3 is TGCGCCAGCAGTGAGTCTCGGCGGGGACTAATAAGCACAGATACGCAGTATTTT.

The chain has TRBV6-1 and TRBJ2-7, with D possibly being TRBD2 (6 bases). Germline lookup yields CDR1 MNHNS and CDR2 SASEGT. Trimming removed 8 bases at V and 3 bases at J, with 20 bases between. The CDR3 contains 15 residues. CDR3 sequence reads: CASSIGGAINYEQYF. The CDR3 nucleotides read TGTGCCAGCTCTATCGGAGGGGCCATCAACTACGAGCAGTACTTC.

The V call is TRBV12-3 or TRBV12-4, the J call TRBJ2-2; D gene ambiguous. V lost 7 bases to trimming and J lost 1 base, with 13 bases between them. The CDR3 is 15 amino acids. CDR3 nucleotide sequence: TGTGCCAGCACCCCGTTCGGATGGAACACCGGGGAGCTGTTTTTT. The encoded protein is CASTPFGWNTGELFF.

This clonotype was seen a handful of times. V and J are TRBV10-3 and TRBJ1-2, with unresolved D. Between the trimmed V and J ends, which lost 3 bases and 11 bases, there was a span of 13 bases. Per germline, CDR1 ENHRY and CDR2 SYGVKD. This CDR3 has 12 amino acids. In DNA, the CDR3 is TGTGCCATCAGTGAATCCCAGGTTTCGTACACCTTC. Its translation: CAISESQVSYTF.

This clonotype appeared a few times. The chain has TRBV14 and TRBJ2-1, with 7 bases that match TRBD1. The J segment lost 10 bases and the V segment lost 6 bases, leaving 18 bases of the junction unmatched. Germline lookup yields CDR1 SGHDN and CDR2 FVKESK. The CDR3 sequence is 16 residues long. The CDR3 loop reads CASSRNRGLVDKEQFF. The CDR3 bases are TGTGCCAGCAGTCGCAACAGGGGTTTGGTGGATAAGGAGCAGTTCTTC.

This clonotype was counted ten times or more. The genes are TRBV21-1 and TRBJ1-6; the table names TRBD1, a call not compared with the DNA. TRBV21-1 corresponds to a pseudogene. The CDR3 runs 15 residues. The CDR3 loop reads CASSIPGTGHLTLHF. In nucleotides, the CDR3 is TGTGCCAGCAGTATCCCCGGGACAGGCCATTTAACCCTCCACTTT.

This clonotype was detected only a few times. The chain is built from TRBV14 and TRBJ2-1; 8 bases are a match to TRBD2. Germline V lookup: CDR1 SGHDN, CDR2 FVKESK. CDR3 size: 19 residues. V gave up 6 bases and J gave up 10 bases; unmatched junction bases: 26. The CDR3 DNA sequence: TGTGCCAGCAGTTCCCCGGGACTAGTAAGGAACGCCATACCAAGAGAGCAGTTCTTC. It is translated as CASSSPGLVRNAIPREQFF.

This sequence joins TRBV15 and TRBJ2-1, with TRBD2 matching over 10 bases. The CDR3 totals 14 residues. The J segment lost 7 bases and the V segment lost 1 base, leaving 1 base of the junction unmatched. The germline gives CDR1 LNHNV, CDR2 YYDKDF (reference sequence). The CDR3 nucleotides are TGTGCCACCAGCAGAGGGACTAGCGGAAATGAGCAGTTCTTC. Its translation is CATSRGTSGNEQFF.

V usage is TRBV6-1 and J usage is TRBJ2-1; D tentatively reads TRBD1 or TRBD2 (5 bases each). This CDR3 region has 16 residues. Trimming removed 8 bases from V and 9 bases from J, with 26 bases in between. CDR1 is MNHNS, CDR2 SASEGT, per germline. CDR3 in DNA: TGTGCCAGCTCCCCCGGGAAGGGACGCGCCAAGGGTGAGCAGTTCTTC. This encodes CASSPGKGRAKGEQFF.

This clonotype was seen ten or more times. This chain uses TRBV7-9 with TRBJ2-2; D may be TRBD1 or TRBD2 (5 bases each). V dropped 7 bases and J dropped 6 bases, with 9 bases sitting between them. Germline V gene sequence: CDR1 SEHNR, CDR2 FQNEAQ (reference sequence). CDR3 length: 12 residues. The chain's CDR3 is CASIQGPGELFF. The DNA of the CDR3 is TGTGCCAGCATTCAGGGACCCGGGGAGCTGTTTTTT.

In this sample, this clonotype turned up a few times. This chain uses TRBV19 with TRBJ1-1; D ambiguous. Germline-derived CDR1 and CDR2 are LNHDA and SQIVND (reference sequence). This CDR3 is built from 15 residues. V dropped 5 bases and J dropped 0 bases, with 13 bases sitting between them. The CDR3 loop reads CASSAHDKLNTEAFF. Here the CDR3 DNA reads TGTGCCAGTAGTGCCCACGATAAACTGAACACTGAAGCTTTCTTT.

This clonotype has just a few counts. The chain joins TRBV19 to TRBJ2-5; D is unclear. The CDR3 runs 15 residues. V lost 6 bases, J lost 2 bases, and 16 bases lay in between. From germline, CDR1 is LNHDA and CDR2 SQIVND (reference sequence). The CDR3: CASSLSRLEQETQYF. In DNA form, the CDR3 reads TGTGCCAGTAGCCTCAGCCGTCTAGAACAAGAGACCCAGTACTTC.

This clonotype was counted between two and nine times. The chain links TRBV9 to TRBJ2-5; weak D call: TRBD2 (6 bases). Germline V gene data show CDR1 as SGDLS and CDR2 as YYNGEE. The CDR3 extends over 14 amino acids. Trimming left V 1 base short and J 1 base short, with 8 bases between. Here the CDR3 reads CASSVYGSQETQYF. CDR3 bases: TGTGCCAGCAGCGTATACGGGAGCCAAGAGACCCAGTACTTC.

This clonotype was observed a handful of times. The genes are TRBV11-2 and TRBJ2-7; 9 bases map to TRBD2. CDR1 is SGHAT and CDR2 is FQNNGV in the germline V gene. V gave up 5 bases and J gave up 3 bases; unmatched junction bases: 17. The CDR3 covers 18 residues. CDR3 protein: CASSGTSRITYLSYEQYF. CDR3 in DNA: TGTGCCAGCAGCGGGACTAGCCGCATCACCTACCTGAGCTACGAGCAGTACTTC.

This clonotype was observed at least ten times. This chain joins TRBV7-2 and TRBJ2-5; D possibly matches TRBD1 or TRBD2 (5 bases each). CDR3 length: 14 residues. V gave up 2 bases and J gave up 7 bases, with 14 bases separating them. Germline-derived CDR1 and CDR2 are SGHTA and FQGNSA. In DNA, the CDR3 is TGTGCCAGCAGCTTATCTGGGACGACTGGGACCCAGTACTTC. Translation gives CASSLSGTTGTQYF.

The chain links TRBV11-3 to TRBJ2-3; 8 positions agree with TRBD1. This CDR3 spans 14 amino acids. The V gene's germline CDR1 is SGHNT and CDR2 YENEEA. Trimming at V came to 5 bases and at J to 4 bases, leaving 5 bases not matched to a gene. CDR3 coding DNA: TGTGCCAGCAGCCCACAGGGGGATTCAGATACGCAGTATTTT. This codes for CASSPQGDSDTQYF.

The chain links TRBV6-1 to TRBJ2-1; 11 nucleotides match TRBD1. J gave up 0 bases and V 6 bases, and 1 base lay outside the gene matches. The CDR3 consists of 15 residues. Per the germline V gene, CDR1 is MNHNS and CDR2 is SASEGT. In nucleotides, the CDR3 is TGTGCCAGCAGGGACAGGGGGCACTCCTACAATGAGCAGTTCTTC. It translates to CASRDRGHSYNEQFF.

This clonotype has at least ten counts. V gene TRBV7-2 combines with J gene TRBJ2-1; perhaps TRBD2 as D (5 bases). V was pared by 4 bases and J by 6 bases, with 13 bases between. CDR3 length equals 14 residues. The germline V gene has CDR1 SGHTA and CDR2 FQGNSA. CDR3 nucleotides: TGTGCCAGCAGCTCATTCGGGAACCCCAATGAGCAGTTCTTC. Translating it yields CASSSFGNPNEQFF.

This clonotype was counted a few times. The rearrangement uses TRBV10-3 and TRBJ2-5; TRBD2 matches at 7 bases. Germline V CDR1 and CDR2: ENHRY, SYGVKD. V gave up 10 bases and J gave up 5 bases; unmatched junction bases: 10. The CDR3 totals 13 residues. The CDR3 spells CATLAGIGETQYF. The CDR3 DNA reads TGTGCCACTTTAGCGGGTATAGGGGAGACCCAGTACTTC.

The rearrangement joins TRBV11-2 to TRBJ2-1; TRBD2 is a possible D gene (6 bases). CDR3 length: 14 amino acids. Trimming cost V 1 base and J 9 bases, with 13 bases left between them. Germline V lookup: CDR1 SGHAT, CDR2 FQNNGV. The CDR3 sequence: CASSLVWSSVEQFF. In DNA form, the CDR3 reads TGTGCCAGCAGCTTAGTTTGGTCTAGCGTTGAGCAGTTCTTC.

This chain uses TRBV14 with TRBJ2-7; 7 nucleotides agree with TRBD2. Trimming removed 1 base from V and 5 bases from J; junction bases left unmatched: 17. This CDR3 contains 18 residues. Germline V gene data show CDR1 as SGHDN and CDR2 as FVKESK. CDR3 amino acids: CASSQGRGGSSVSHEQYF. The DNA of the CDR3 is TGTGCCAGCAGCCAAGGTCGCGGCGGGAGTTCCGTAAGCCACGAGCAGTACTTC.

This clonotype showed up many times. J is TRBJ2-7 and V is TRBV18; D call uncertain. CDR1 and CDR2 (germline): KGHSH, LQKENI. This CDR3 is built from 14 residues. The V and J ends lost 3 bases and 4 bases respectively, with 13 bases between them. CDR3 sequence: CASSPPDQFYEQYF. CDR3 nucleotide sequence: TGTGCCAGCTCACCCCCTGACCAATTTTACGAGCAGTACTTC.

The V and J genes are TRBV5-1 and TRBJ1-6; D is undetermined. Germline V gene sequence: CDR1 SGHRS, CDR2 YFSETQ. Trimming stripped 0 bases from V and 9 bases from J, with 7 bases between. There are 13 residues in the CDR3. The CDR3, as DNA: TGCGCCAGCAGCTTGGAAGACCTTTCACCCCTCCACTTT. This codes for CASSLEDLSPLHF.

This clonotype has at least ten counts. This chain connects TRBV7-2 to TRBJ1-2; D is unclear. Trimming took off 1 base at V and 1 base at J, with 7 bases between the two ends. The CDR3 is 14 residues long. Germline CDR1 reads SGHTA; CDR2 reads FQGNSA. CDR3 nucleotides: TGTGCCAGCAGCTTAGGAAGGGTTAACTATGGCTACACCTTC. It encodes CASSLGRVNYGYTF.

This clonotype was recorded a few times. The gene calls are TRBV5-1 and TRBJ2-3; perhaps TRBD2 as D (6 bases). Per germline, CDR1 SGHRS and CDR2 YFSETQ. The V and J ends lost 4 bases and 6 bases respectively, with 15 bases between them. The CDR3 loop spans 14 amino acids. CDR3 sequence (DNA): TGCGCCAGCAGCGACCCCGGGGGTATTGATACGCAGTATTTT. It is translated as CASSDPGGIDTQYF.

In its sample, this clonotype was seen a few times. The chain joins TRBV20-1 to TRBJ2-1, with TRBD2 matching over 16 bases. Per the germline V gene, CDR1 is DFQATT and CDR2 is SNEGSKA (reference sequence). V was clipped by 2 bases and J by 9 bases; unmatched bases: 7. The CDR3 covers 16 residues. In DNA form, the CDR3 reads TGCAGTGCTAGATCAGGGACTAGCGGGAGGGCCCTTGAGCAGTTCTTC. The encoded protein is CSARSGTSGRALEQFF.

CDR3 loop: CASSYTVSAEQETQYF. The CDR3 nucleotides read TGTGCCAGCAGTTACACGGTGTCGGCAGAACAAGAGACCCAGTACTTC. The chain combines TRBV6-2 or TRBV6-3 with TRBJ2-5; D is unclear. Trimming shortened V by 2 bases and J by 2 bases, and 15 bases separated the two germline ends. The germline V gene has CDR1 MNHEY and CDR2 SVGEGT. This CDR3 contains 16 residues.

This clonotype has just a few counts. The chain recombines TRBV24-1 with TRBJ2-1, with D tentatively TRBD2 (7 bases). CDR3 length equals 19 residues. Germline lookup yields CDR1 KGHDR and CDR2 SFDVKD. With 3 bases removed from V and 0 bases from J, the gap between germline ends came to 20 bases. The CDR3 is CATSDPHIPAGASYNEQFF. The CDR3 region has the DNA TGTGCCACCAGTGATCCTCACATCCCTGCGGGGGCCTCCTACAATGAGCAGTTCTTC.